This is a list of T cell receptor beta chains from one sample in a study of early T cells in non-severe SARS-CoV-2 infection. TCRdb passed the 5' RACE reads through MiXCR, listing each CDR3 protein once. The sample has over 35,000 distinct CDR3 sequences, approximately 4.6% seen once. The sample was whole blood. The origin of the receptors is an adult who was a healthcare worker with PCR-confirmed SARS-CoV-2 infection or an uninfected control (not recorded which). Both conserved end residues are part of each CDR3. The D gene is left open where the match is weak. Size is omitted from some rows. Given values are once, few, many or a class for expanded clones.

NA	many	TRBV20-1	TRBJ2-7	TGCAGTGCTAGAGATCTACGACAGATCTCCTACGAGCAGTACTTC	CSARDLRQISYEQYF
NA	many	TRBV9	TRBJ2-3	TGTGCCAGCAGCGTCGAGACTAGGGGGGATACGCAGTATTTT	CASSVETRGDTQYF
NA	NA	TRBV20-1	TRBJ2-5	TGCAGTGCTAGAGAAGGGGATAGCGGAAAAGAGACCCAGTACTTC	CSAREGDSGKETQYF
NA	NA	TRBV5-1	TRBJ1-2	TGCGCCAGCAGCTATGAGGACGGGGACTATGGCTACACCTTC	CASSYEDGDYGYTF
TRBD1	many	TRBV10-3	TRBJ1-2	TGTGCCATTCGTGGGGAGAGGGACAGCAACTATGGCTACACCTTC	CAIRGERDSNYGYTF
NA	many	TRBV29-1	TRBJ1-1	TGCAGCGTTGACAGGGAGAACACTGAAGCTTTCTTT	CSVDRENTEAFF
TRBD2	many	TRBV12-3/TRBV12-4	TRBJ2-3	TGTGCCAGCAGGGTAGCGGGGGGGCCAGATACGCAGTATTTT	CASRVAGGPDTQYF
TRBD1	many	TRBV7-8	TRBJ2-6	TGTGCCACTGCCGGGACAGGGGGCTCTGGGGCCAACGTCCTGACTTTC	CATAGTGGSGANVLTF
NA	many	TRBV19	TRBJ1-2	TGTGCCAGTAATCCTACAGGCTTTGATGGCTACACCTTC	CASNPTGFDGYTF
TRBD1	NA	TRBV7-8	TRBJ2-2	TGTGCCAGCAGCTCGACGGTTGGGACAGGGTACACCGGGGAGCTGTTTTTT	CASSSTVGTGYTGELFF
NA	many	TRBV20-1	TRBJ1-5	TGCAGTGCCAAGGGGGGGAATCAGCCCCAGCATTTT	CSAKGGNQPQHF
TRBD1	many	TRBV7-9	TRBJ2-7	TGTGCCAGCCGCCAGGGGGACCTCTACGAGCAGTACTTC	CASRQGDLYEQYF
NA	many	TRBV7-9	TRBJ1-2	TGTGCCAGCAGCTTACAGGGACGGAACTATGGCTACACCTTC	CASSLQGRNYGYTF
NA	many	TRBV18	TRBJ2-7	TGTGCCAGCTCACCCGGGTCGGGGGCAATCCACGAGCAGTACTTC	CASSPGSGAIHEQYF
NA	many	TRBV27	TRBJ2-7	TGTGCCAGCAGTTTATCGGGTTCCTACGAGCAGTACTTC	CASSLSGSYEQYF
TRBD1	NA	TRBV3-1	TRBJ1-4	TGTGCCAGCAGCCCGTCTCACAGGGGAGACGAAAAACTGTTTTTT	CASSPSHRGDEKLFF
NA	many	TRBV9	TRBJ1-1	TGTGCCAGCAGCGTATCCCCACACACTGAAGCTTTCTTT	CASSVSPHTEAFF
NA	many	TRBV18	TRBJ1-5	TGTGCCAGCTCACCAGCTGGAGAGGGTGGCCAGCATTTT	CASSPAGEGGQHF
NA	NA	TRBV10-3	TRBJ1-1	TGTGCCATCAGTGAGGCAGTGAACACTGAAGCTTTCTTT	CAISEAVNTEAFF
TRBD1	many	TRBV5-6	TRBJ1-1	TGTGCCAGCAGCTTTTGGACAGGGATGGGCATGGGCACTGAAGCTTTCTTT	CASSFWTGMGMGTEAFF
NA	few	TRBV7-2	TRBJ2-7	TGTGCCAGCAGCTTTACAGCTACCTACGAGCAGTACTTC	CASSFTATYEQYF
NA	many	TRBV12-3/TRBV12-4	TRBJ1-1	TGTGCCAGCAGTTTAGCGCGAACTGAAGCTTTCTTT	CASSLARTEAFF
TRBD1	many	TRBV11-2	TRBJ2-1	TGTGCCAGCAGCTGGACCGGGACAGGGGATGAGCAGTTCTTC	CASSWTGTGDEQFF
NA	many	TRBV12-3/TRBV12-4	TRBJ1-5	TGTGCCAGCAGTTCTTTATCTCAGCCCCAGCATTTT	CASSSLSQPQHF
NA	many	TRBV20-1	TRBJ2-5	TGCAGTGCTGCATACCGGGCCCAAGAGACCCAGTACTTC	CSAAYRAQETQYF
NA	few	TRBV12-3/TRBV12-4	TRBJ2-3	TGTGCCAGCAGCATACCTAGCACAGATACGCAGTATTTT	CASSIPSTDTQYF
NA	many	TRBV9	TRBJ2-2	TGTGCCAGCAGCATACAGGGTAACACCGGGGAGCTGTTTTTT	CASSIQGNTGELFF
NA	few	TRBV5-1	TRBJ2-7	TGCGCCAGCAGCTTGAGACGGTTCTACGAGCAGTACTTC	CASSLRRFYEQYF
NA	many	TRBV12-3/TRBV12-4	TRBJ2-7	TGTGCCAGCAGTTTAGGGACCGAGCAGTACTTC	CASSLGTEQYF
NA	many	TRBV11-2	TRBJ2-2	TGTGCCAGCAGCTCCGGACAGAACACCGGGGAGCTGTTTTTT	CASSSGQNTGELFF
NA	few	TRBV7-9	TRBJ1-1	TGTGCCAGCAGTTCGCGGGGCACTGAAGCTTTCTTT	CASSSRGTEAFF
NA	many	TRBV7-2	TRBJ2-3	TGTGCCAGCAGCCCGCCCCCAATCACAGATACGCAGTATTTT	CASSPPPITDTQYF
NA	NA	TRBV7-3	TRBJ2-1	TGTGCCAGCAGCCGAGGGACTCCCAATGAGCAGTTCTTC	CASSRGTPNEQFF
TRBD1	many	TRBV12-3/TRBV12-4	TRBJ1-2	TGTGCCAGCAGTGAAAGGGGGCCCTATGGCTACACCTTC	CASSERGPYGYTF